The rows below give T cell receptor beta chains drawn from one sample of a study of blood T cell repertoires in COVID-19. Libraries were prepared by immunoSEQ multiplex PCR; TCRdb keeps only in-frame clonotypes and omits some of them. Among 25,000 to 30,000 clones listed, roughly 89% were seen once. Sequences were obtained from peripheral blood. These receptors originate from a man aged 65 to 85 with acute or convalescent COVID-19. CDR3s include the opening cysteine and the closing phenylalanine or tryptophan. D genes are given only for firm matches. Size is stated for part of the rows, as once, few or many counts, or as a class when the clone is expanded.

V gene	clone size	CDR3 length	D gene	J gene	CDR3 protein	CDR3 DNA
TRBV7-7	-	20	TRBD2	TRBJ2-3	CASSTIVGGDYEFSTDTQYF	TGTGCTAGCAGCACAATAGTGGGGGGGGACTATGAATTTAGCACAGATACGCAGTATTTT
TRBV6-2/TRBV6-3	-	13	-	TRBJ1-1	CASSYRGSTEAFF	TGTGCCAGCAGTTACCGAGGGTCCACTGAAGCTTTCTTT
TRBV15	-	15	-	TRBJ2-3	CATSRDRQPTDTQYF	TGTGCCACCAGCAGAGATCGACAGCCCACAGATACGCAGTATTTT
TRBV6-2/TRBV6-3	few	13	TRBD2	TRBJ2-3	CASSLLAGDTQYF	TGTGCCAGCAGCCTCCTAGCGGGAGATACGCAGTATTTT
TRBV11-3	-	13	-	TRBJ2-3	CASSLPGTDTQYF	TGTGCCAGCAGCTTACCTGGCACAGATACGCAGTATTTT
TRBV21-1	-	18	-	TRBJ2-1	CASSKIGTSGKGYDEQFF	TGTGCCAGCAGCAAAATAGGGACTAGCGGGAAAGGGTACGATGAGCAGTTCTTC
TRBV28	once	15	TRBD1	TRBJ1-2	CASSRRGQGNYGYTF	TGTGCCAGCAGCCGCCGGGGACAGGGGAACTATGGCTACACCTTC
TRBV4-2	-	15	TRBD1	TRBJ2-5	CASSQGQGVGETQYF	TGTGCCAGCAGCCAGGGACAGGGGGTAGGGGAGACCCAGTACTTC
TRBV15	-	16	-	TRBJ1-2	CATSRTGRGPNYGYTF	TGTGCCACCAGCAGGACTGGTAGGGGCCCCAACTATGGCTACACCTTC
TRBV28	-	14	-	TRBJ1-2	CASSLRGGRNGYTF	TGTGCCAGCAGTCTTAGGGGGGGGCGGAATGGCTACACCTTC
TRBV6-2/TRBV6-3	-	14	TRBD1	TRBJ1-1	CASSWDRLNTEAFF	TGTGCCAGCAGTTGGGACAGGTTGAACACTGAAGCTTTCTTT
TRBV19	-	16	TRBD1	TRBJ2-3	CASSTTGTGATDTQYF	TGTGCCAGTAGTACCACCGGGACAGGGGCCACAGATACGCAGTATTTT
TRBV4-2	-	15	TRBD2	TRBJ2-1	CASSQETSGYNEQFF	TGTGCCAGCAGCCAAGAGACTAGCGGATACAATGAGCAGTTCTTC
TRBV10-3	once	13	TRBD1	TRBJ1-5	CAISGDREQPQHF	TGTGCCATCAGTGGGGACAGGGAACAGCCCCAGCATTTT
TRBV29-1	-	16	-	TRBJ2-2	CSVEMGADSNTGELFF	TGCAGCGTTGAAATGGGAGCGGACTCGAACACCGGGGAGCTGTTTTTT
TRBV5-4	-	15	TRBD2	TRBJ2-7	CASSVRVSGINEQYF	TGTGCCAGCAGCGTACGGGTTAGCGGGATCAACGAGCAGTACTTC